Following are 27 T cell receptor beta chains from one sample sequenced in a study of shared clonotypes between healthy human individuals. Generated by immunoSEQ multiplex PCR, the TCRdb table keeps only in-frame clones and is missing some. The repertoire includes 2 million to 2.5 million clones, more than 80% of them detected once, and 0.39% sits in the top ten. Sequenced material: naive CD4+ T cells from PBMCs. Subset indicated: CD45RA+ positively selected. All receptors derive from a man between 18 and 29 years old in good health. Some clones in this sample may be carry-over from other donors' samples.

This sequence joins TRBV6-5 and TRBJ2-2; 8 bases fit TRBD1. The length of the CDR3 is 15 residues. Losses at the gene ends were 6 bases for V and 3 bases for J; bases not matched to a gene: 6. CDR1 and CDR2 from the germline V gene are MNHEY and SVGAGI. The CDR3, as DNA: TGTGCCAGCAGCCGGACAGGGTGGGACACCGGGGAGCTGTTTTTT. Translated, it gives CASSRTGWDTGELFF.

This clone has only a few counts. This chain joins TRBV2 and TRBJ1-1; 8 bases align to TRBD1. The CDR3 length is 11 residues. Trimming removed 9 bases from V and 7 bases from J; junction bases left unmatched: 4. CDR1 is SNHLY and CDR2 is FYNNEI in the germline V gene. CDR3 coding DNA: TGTGCCAGTGGGACAGGCATTGAAGCTTTCTTT. This codes for CASGTGIEAFF.

This clone was observed once. The chain employs TRBV28 and TRBJ1-5; D gene ambiguous. The CDR3 is made up of 14 amino acids. V was cut by 3 bases and J by 7 bases, with 13 bases left in between. The germline V gene encodes CDR1 MDHEN and CDR2 SYDVKM. CDR3 sequence (DNA): TGTGCCAGCAGTTTGATAAGGGTGGGGCAGCCCCAGCATTTT. Translating gives CASSLIRVGQPQHF.

As concerns this clone: Within the sample, other DNA sequences also encode this same CDR3. The CDR3 coding sequence is TGCAGCGTTGAAGGGGTAGCAGATACGCAGTATTTT. It specifies CSVEGVADTQYF. This chain links TRBV29-1 with TRBJ2-3; no clear D. CDR1 is SQVTM, CDR2 ANQGSEA, per germline. There are 12 residues in the CDR3. V was shortened by 1 base and J by 4 bases, with 6 bases between the two germline ends.

The sample holds one count of this clone. The CDR3 is CASSPQGLQETQYF. The DNA for the CDR3 is TGTGCCAGCTCACCGCAGGGGTTGCAAGAGACCCAGTACTTC. The chain recombines TRBV18 with TRBJ2-5, with D possibly TRBD1 on 6 matching bases. This CDR3 has 14 amino acids. From germline, CDR1 is KGHSH and CDR2 LQKENI. V was clipped by 3 bases and J by 2 bases, with 10 bases between them.

The chain has TRBV4-1 and TRBJ2-1; D not certain. The CDR3 consists of 12 residues. V lost 1 base and J 5 bases, leaving 3 bases between the germline ends. The germline CDR1 and CDR2 sequences are MGHRA and YSYEKL. CDR3 sequence reads: CASSQGDNEQFF. The CDR3 coding sequence is TGCGCCAGCAGCCAAGGGGACAATGAGCAGTTCTTC.

V usage is TRBV28 and J usage is TRBJ2-3, with 7 bases fitting TRBD1. Germline CDR1 and CDR2: MDHEN and SYDVKM. The ends lost 5 bases at V and 2 bases at J; junction bases unmatched: 13. This CDR3 spans 17 amino acids. The CDR3 loop is CASSDLTGQSNTDTQYF. The CDR3 DNA reads as TGTGCCAGCAGTGATCTAACGGGACAGTCAAACACAGATACGCAGTATTTT.

The rearrangement links TRBV28 to TRBJ1-5; D not certain. Trimming removed 7 bases at V and 5 bases at J, with 9 bases between. The CDR3 has 12 amino acids. Germline V gene lookup returns CDR1 MDHEN and CDR2 SYDVKM. CDR3 sequence (DNA): TGTGCCAGCACACTCCTTCATCAGCCCCAGCATTTT. It translates to CASTLLHQPQHF.

On this clone itself: This CDR3 is also generated by other DNA sequences in the sample. The V and J genes are TRBV9 and TRBJ2-3; D gene uncertain. Per germline, CDR1 SGDLS and CDR2 YYNGEE. This CDR3 contains 13 residues. With 3 bases removed from V and 3 bases from J, the gap between germline ends came to 8 bases. The CDR3 sequence is CASSESLTDTQYF. The CDR3, as DNA: TGTGCCAGCAGCGAAAGTTTAACAGATACGCAGTATTTT.

The V and J genes are TRBV7-2 and TRBJ2-3; D uncertain. The ends were cut back, 5 bases at V and 6 bases at J, with 12 bases in the middle. Germline-derived CDR1 and CDR2 are SGHTA and FQGNSA. The CDR3 has 13 amino acids. For the CDR3, the DNA is TGTGCCAGCAGCCTACCTATCCCGGATACGCAGTATTTT. It is translated as CASSLPIPDTQYF.

This chain uses TRBV4-1 with TRBJ2-1; TRBD2 aligns across 8 bases. The ends lost 3 bases at V and 7 bases at J; junction bases unmatched: 11. Germline CDR1 is MGHRA and CDR2 is YSYEKL. This CDR3 comprises 16 residues. The CDR3 spells CASSQPTSGGGNEQFF. In DNA form, the CDR3 reads TGCGCCAGCAGCCAGCCTACTAGCGGCGGGGGGAATGAGCAGTTCTTC.

This rearrangement joins TRBV5-1 to TRBJ2-3; D perhaps matches TRBD1 (6 bases). CDR1 and CDR2 from the germline V gene are SGHRS and YFSETQ. The CDR3 length is 15 residues. The V and J ends lost 4 bases and 0 bases respectively, with 12 bases between them. The CDR3: CASSPWDTSTDTQYF. CDR3 DNA: TGCGCCAGCAGCCCCTGGGACACCAGCACAGATACGCAGTATTTT.

The rearrangement uses TRBV9 and TRBJ2-3; TRBD2 might be the D (6 bases). Trimming removed 3 bases at V and 1 base at J, with 12 bases between. Germline assignment: CDR1 SGDLS and CDR2 YYNGEE. The CDR3 is made up of 15 amino acids. This chain's CDR3 is CASSALTGGTDTQYF. CDR3 nucleotide sequence: TGTGCCAGCAGCGCCCTGACGGGGGGCACAGATACGCAGTATTTT.

The rearrangement links TRBV28 to TRBJ1-1, with D possibly being TRBD1 (5 bases). This CDR3 contains 14 residues. CDR1 and CDR2 from the germline V gene are MDHEN and SYDVKM. The ends were cut back, 6 bases at V and 1 base at J, with 12 bases in the middle. CDR3 amino acids: CASSPGTWNTEAFF. For the CDR3, the DNA is TGTGCCAGCAGCCCTGGGACCTGGAACACTGAAGCTTTCTTT.

The chain combines TRBV30 with TRBJ1-4; possible D gene TRBD1, 5 bases. The CDR3 loop spans 13 amino acids. The germline V gene encodes CDR1 GTSNPN and CDR2 SVGIG (reference sequence). V gave up 7 bases and J gave up 1 base, with 10 bases separating them. The CDR3 nucleotides read TGTGCCTCACAGGTTTTAACTAATGAAAAACTGTTTTTT. Residues: CASQVLTNEKLFF. The whole variable domain, remainder taken from reference TRBV30 and TRBJ1-4, is SQTIHQWPATLVQPVGSPLSLECTVEGTSNPNLYWYRQAAGRGLQLLFYSVGIGQISSEVPQNLSASRPQDRQFILSSKKLLLSDSGFYLCASQVLTNEKLFFGSGTQLSVL.

The chain combines TRBV14 with TRBJ2-7; 7 nucleotides agree with TRBD2. J gave up 6 bases and V 7 bases, and 9 bases lay outside the gene matches. The CDR3 length is 13 residues. Germline loops: CDR1 SGHDN, CDR2 FVKESK. CDR3 protein: CASNRFGGSEQYF. CDR3 sequence (DNA): TGTGCCAGCAACCGCTTCGGGGGGTCCGAGCAGTACTTC.

Notes on this clone: Other DNA variants within this sample encode the same CDR3. The V call is TRBV7-3, the J call TRBJ2-3; D unresolved. Per germline, CDR1 SGHTA and CDR2 FQGTGA. Between the trimmed V and J ends, which lost 5 bases and 4 bases, there was a span of 10 bases. This CDR3 has 13 residues. Here the CDR3 reads CASSPQGSDTQYF. DNA of the CDR3: TGTGCCAGCAGCCCACAAGGGTCAGATACGCAGTATTTT.

The J gene is TRBJ2-6, the V gene TRBV30; weak D call: TRBD1 (5 bases). Germline CDR1 and CDR2: GTSNPN and SVGIG (reference sequence). This CDR3 region has 13 residues. CDR3 sequence reads: CAYDSSGANVLTF. In DNA, the CDR3 is TGTGCATACGACAGCTCTGGGGCCAACGTCCTGACTTTC.

V is TRBV18 and J is TRBJ2-7; D not certain. Trimming removed 5 bases at V and 0 bases at J, with 5 bases between. The germline gives CDR1 KGHSH, CDR2 LQKENI. CDR3 length: 12 residues. The CDR3 nucleotides read TGTGCCAGCTCAGCTGCCTCCTACGAGCAGTACTTC. Protein product: CASSAASYEQYF.

The chain is built from TRBV28 and TRBJ1-2, with D possibly being TRBD1 (5 bases). CDR1 is MDHEN and CDR2 is SYDVKM in the germline V gene. The CDR3 runs to 17 residues. Trimming stripped 5 bases from V and 0 bases from J, with 19 bases between. In DNA, the CDR3 is TGTGCCAGCAGTCGTCGGCGGGGACGGCTAGCTAACTATGGCTACACCTTC. This sequence encodes CASSRRRGRLANYGYTF.

V and J are TRBV6-1 and TRBJ2-7; D unresolved. The V and J ends lost 4 bases and 2 bases respectively, with 18 bases between them. The CDR3 has 16 residues. CDR1 MNHNS and CDR2 SASEGT come from the germline V gene. The CDR3 protein is CASSGLFKIPPYEQYF. The CDR3 nucleotides read TGTGCCAGCAGTGGCCTCTTTAAAATACCCCCCTACGAGCAGTACTTC.

This clone was observed a few times. The chain recombines TRBV2 with TRBJ1-1; D gene ambiguous. V shed 8 bases and J shed 4 bases, with 14 bases lying between them. This CDR3 has 13 residues. Germline V lookup: CDR1 SNHLY, CDR2 FYNNEI. The CDR3 nucleotides are TGTGCCAGCGTCGGTCAGGCGGCCACTGAAGCTTTCTTT. This translates into CASVGQAATEAFF.

This rearrangement joins TRBV28 to TRBJ1-2, with TRBD1 matching 7 bases. Per germline, CDR1 MDHEN and CDR2 SYDVKM. The CDR3 extends over 16 amino acids. V lost 4 bases, J lost 4 bases, and 12 bases stayed unmatched. The CDR3 reads CASSSTTTRDSYGYTF. The CDR3 nucleotides read TGTGCCAGCAGTTCCACTACCACCCGGGACAGCTATGGCTACACCTTC.

The rearrangement links TRBV4-2 to TRBJ1-1, with 9 bases identical to TRBD1. Germline CDR1 LGHNA, CDR2 YNFKEQ. CDR3 length equals 15 residues. After removal of 0 bases from V and 4 bases from J, the junction contained 3 bases not matched to a gene. The CDR3 sequence is CASSQEGTGTTEAFF. The CDR3 DNA reads as TGTGCCAGCAGCCAAGAGGGGACAGGGACCACTGAAGCTTTCTTT.

The chain couples TRBV10-3 to TRBJ1-2; 9 nucleotides align to TRBD1. With 3 bases clipped from V and 5 bases from J, the junction kept 4 bases outside the gene matches. The CDR3 covers 14 residues. The germline gives CDR1 ENHRY, CDR2 SYGVKD. The CDR3 loop is CAISEGGTGYGYTF. The CDR3 DNA sequence: TGTGCCATCAGTGAAGGAGGGACAGGGTATGGCTACACCTTC.

V is TRBV5-6 and J is TRBJ2-5; 7 bases line up with TRBD1. The DNA end lines up better with TRBJ2-7; the J call may be wrong. The CDR3 spans 15 residues. Looked up from germline, CDR1 is SGHDT and CDR2 is YYEEEE. CDR3 nucleotides: TGTGCCAGCAGCCGCCCGACAGGGTTAGGATACGAGCAGTACTTC. Translating gives CASSRPTGLGYEQYF.

A remark on this clone: Other DNA sequences in the sample encode the same CDR3. V usage is TRBV5-1 and J usage is TRBJ2-1; 7 nucleotides match TRBD2. V was clipped by 2 bases and J by 0 bases; unmatched bases: 2. Germline V gene data show CDR1 as SGHRS and CDR2 as YFSETQ. The CDR3 spans 15 residues. The CDR3: CASSFSGDSYNEQFF. The CDR3 bases are TGCGCCAGCAGCTTCAGCGGGGACTCCTACAATGAGCAGTTCTTC.